The next 21 T cell receptor beta chains were all read from a single sample in a study of read filtering for tumor transcriptome and immune sequencing. From 400 to 450 ng of RNA, a library with molecular barcoded alpha/delta and beta/gamma adaptors was made. TCRdb redid the calling of the reads with MiXCR, one entry per CDR3 protein. The table records about 38,000 distinct CDR3 sequences, roughly 13% of them present only once. Sequenced: a population of CD138-negative cells sorted from bone marrow. The receptors were gathered from a donor aged 40 or older with multiple myeloma.

This clonotype came up many times. This sequence joins TRBV7-9 and TRBJ2-7; D not resolved. Per germline, CDR1 SEHNR and CDR2 FQNEAQ (reference sequence). Trimming cost V 8 bases and J 3 bases, with 8 bases left between them. The CDR3 is made up of 11 amino acids. The CDR3 sequence is CASGLGYEQYF. The CDR3 region has the DNA TGTGCCAGCGGTTTGGGCTACGAGCAGTACTTC.

This clonotype appeared many times. The rearrangement joins TRBV5-1 to TRBJ2-7; tentative D call: TRBD2 (6 bases). This CDR3 comprises 14 residues. In germline, CDR1 is SGHRS, CDR2 YFSETQ. V lost 3 bases to trimming and J lost 5 bases, with 15 bases between them. DNA of the CDR3: TGCGCCAGCAGCTCTCAGCGGGCCGACCACGAGCAGTACTTC. Protein product: CASSSQRADHEQYF.

In regard to this clonotype: This may stem from a read error, because a much larger clone lies one nucleotide away. The V and J genes are TRBV20-1 and TRBJ2-6, with a tentative D call TRBD2 (6 bases). Germline CDR1 DFQATT, CDR2 SNEGSKA (reference sequence). This CDR3 spans 18 amino acids. CDR3 loop: CSARDLSGGSSGANVLAF. The DNA for the CDR3 is TGCAGTGCTAGAGATCTAAGCGGAGGGAGCTCTGGGGCCAACGTCCTGGCTTTC.

This clonotype has only a few counts. A read error may be the cause here, since a much bigger clone is one base away. This rearrangement joins TRBV11-2 to TRBJ1-6; a weak D match, TRBD1 (6 bases). This CDR3 comprises 15 residues. Looked up from germline, CDR1 is SGHAT and CDR2 is FQNNGV. CDR3 sequence (DNA): TGTGCCAGCGGCTTTTCAGGGGTTTCTAATTCACCCCTCCACTTT. Protein: CASGFSGVSNSPLHF.

The table lists this clonotype with many counts. This chain uses TRBV5-1 with TRBJ1-5; the match to TRBD2 covers 7 bases. Matching the DNA end better, TRBJ2-3 makes the J call doubtful. Germline V lookup: CDR1 SGHRS, CDR2 YFSETQ. The CDR3 totals 14 residues. CDR3 amino acids: CASSIGEGNQPQYF. In nucleotides, the CDR3 is TGCGCCAGCAGTATCGGGGAGGGCAATCAGCCCCAGTATTTT.

This clonotype occurred many times. The rearrangement links TRBV29-1 to TRBJ2-5; D uncertain. The V and J ends lost 3 bases and 4 bases respectively, with 9 bases between them. Germline V gene lookup returns CDR1 SQVTM and CDR2 ANQGSEA. The CDR3 length is 12 residues. The CDR3 reads CSVDRLGETQYF. DNA for the CDR3: TGCAGCGTTGATAGGCTAGGAGAGACCCAGTACTTC. The whole variable domain, filled in from reference TRBV29-1 and TRBJ2-5, reads SAVISQKPSRDICQRGTSLTIQCQVDSQVTMMFWYRQQPGQSLTLIATANQGSEATYESGFVIDKFPISRPNLTFSTLTVSNMSPEDSSIYLCSVDRLGETQYFGPGTRLLVL.

This clonotype was detected a few times. This may arise from a read error, as a much more abundant clone is one base away. The V gene is TRBV6-6, the J gene TRBJ2-2; D tentatively reads TRBD1 or TRBD2 (7 bases each). Germline V gene sequence: CDR1 MNHNY, CDR2 SVGAGI (reference sequence). Trimming cost V 6 bases and J 7 bases, with 18 bases left between them. This CDR3 has 15 residues. CDR3 region: CASRPTGRDIGELFF. The DNA of the CDR3 is TGTGCCAGCAGGCCGACAGGGAGGGACATCGGGGAGCTGTTTTTT.

This chain joins TRBV29-1 and TRBJ1-2, with 8 bases identical to TRBD1. V lost 4 bases to trimming and J lost 6 bases; unmatched junction nucleotides: 1. CDR1 SQVTM and CDR2 ANQGSEA come from the germline V gene. This CDR3 has 11 residues. In DNA form, the CDR3 reads TGCAGCGTTGGGGGACAGGATGGCTACACCTTC. Protein product: CSVGGQDGYTF.

This clonotype showed up many times. The chain joins TRBV29-1 to TRBJ2-2; perhaps TRBD2 as D (6 bases). This CDR3 comprises 12 residues. From germline, CDR1 is SQVTM and CDR2 ANQGSEA. V lost 8 bases and J 6 bases, leaving 13 bases between the germline ends. CDR3 amino acids: CSSMGGSGELFF. The CDR3 region has the DNA TGCAGCTCCATGGGAGGCTCCGGGGAGCTGTTTTTT.

J is TRBJ2-7 and V is TRBV20-1; a weak D match, TRBD2 (6 bases). Germline V gene lookup returns CDR1 DFQATT and CDR2 SNEGSKA (reference sequence). There are 15 residues in the CDR3. V lost 1 base and J lost 3, with 16 bases in between. The CDR3 protein is CSARGSGAVGYEQYF. CDR3 bases: TGCAGTGCTAGAGGTAGCGGAGCAGTAGGCTACGAGCAGTACTTC.

This clonotype has more than one count but fewer than ten. The chain has TRBV19 and TRBJ2-3; D possibly matches TRBD1 or TRBD2 (6 bases each). Looked up from germline, CDR1 is LNHDA and CDR2 is SQIVND (reference sequence). The CDR3 is made up of 14 amino acids. The V gene lost 4 bases and the J gene lost 5 bases, with 13 bases spanning the gap. The CDR3, as DNA: TGTGCCAGTAGTACCCGTGGGGGGCAAGATACGCAGTATTTT. As protein: CASSTRGGQDTQYF.

This clonotype has only a few counts. This chain connects TRBV12-5 to TRBJ1-3; D perhaps matches TRBD1 (5 bases). V was clipped by 7 bases and J by 1 base, with 11 bases between them. The length of the CDR3 is 14 residues. Germline loops: CDR1 LGHNT, CDR2 FRNRAP. CDR3 in amino acids: CASARGESGNTIYF. The CDR3 bases are TGTGCTAGTGCCCGGGGGGAATCTGGAAACACCATATATTTT.

This clonotype has a count of ten or more. This chain uses TRBV12-3 or TRBV12-4 with TRBJ1-5, with no clear D. CDR3 length: 14 residues. Trimming stripped 3 bases from V and 0 bases from J, with 6 bases between. The CDR3 is CASSFQLSNQPQHF. In DNA, the CDR3 is TGTGCCAGCAGTTTCCAACTTAGCAATCAGCCCCAGCATTTT.

This clonotype came up many times. V gene TRBV11-2 combines with J gene TRBJ2-1; D is unresolved. The CDR3 covers 13 residues. Trimming stripped 2 bases from V and 5 bases from J, with 7 bases between. Germline values: CDR1 SGHAT, CDR2 FQNNGV. The DNA of the CDR3 is TGTGCCAGCAGCTTATCCGCCGACAATGAGCAGTTCTTC. It yields the protein CASSLSADNEQFF.

This clonotype was observed a few times. The chain employs TRBV20-1 and TRBJ2-3, with unresolved D. Germline CDR1 reads DFQATT; CDR2 reads SNEGSKA (reference sequence). The ends were cut back, 1 base at V and 1 base at J, with 3 bases in the middle. This CDR3 is built from 12 residues. The CDR3 here is CSARAGTDTQYF. For the CDR3, the DNA is TGCAGTGCTAGAGCAGGCACAGATACGCAGTATTTT.

This clonotype was counted a single time. This chain connects TRBV11-3 to TRBJ1-1; TRBD1 matches at 7 bases. The CDR3 has 14 amino acids. CDR1 and CDR2 from the germline V gene are SGHNT and YENEEA. J was trimmed by 3 bases and V by 5 bases; bases with no gene match: 6. CDR3 sequence reads: CASSLWTGYTEAFF. Here the CDR3 DNA reads TGTGCCAGCAGCCTATGGACAGGCTACACTGAAGCTTTCTTT. Variable domain in full (rest from reference TRBV11-3 and TRBJ1-1): EAGVVQSPRYKIIEKKQPVAFWCNPISGHNTLYWYLQNLGQGPELLIRYENEEAVDDSQLPKDRFSAERLKGVDSTLKIQPAELGDSAVYLCASSLWTGYTEAFFGQGTRLTVV.

The table lists this clonotype with many counts. The chain joins TRBV6-1 to TRBJ1-5, with TRBD1 matching over 9 bases. Trimming took 7 bases from V and 1 from J; bases not matched to a gene: 5. The CDR3 sequence is 15 residues long. Germline assignment: CDR1 MNHNS and CDR2 SASEGT. The CDR3 sequence: CASITGTGSNQPQHF. The CDR3 DNA is TGTGCCAGCATTACCGGGACAGGGAGCAATCAGCCCCAGCATTTT.

This clonotype came up many times. This chain connects TRBV7-8 to TRBJ2-1; possibly TRBD2 for D (5 bases). There are 17 residues in the CDR3. Deletions cut 2 bases from V and 0 bases from J, with 14 bases between. CDR1 and CDR2 (germline): SGHVS, FQNEAQ. CDR3 region: CASSLHYRGSSYNEQFF. CDR3 DNA: TGTGCCAGCAGCTTACACTACCGGGGAAGCTCCTACAATGAGCAGTTCTTC.

There are many counts of this clonotype. The junction does not match germline at one end; this may be a read error. The rearrangement links TRBV9 to TRBJ2-1; 8 bases agree with TRBD1. Germline-derived CDR1 and CDR2 are SGDLS and YYNGEE. This CDR3 region has 14 residues. The CDR3 loop is CASNVHPGGDEQFF. CDR3 bases: TGTGCCAGCAACGTACATCCAGGGGGCGATGAGCAGTTCTTC. Full variable domain (remainder filled in from reference TRBV9 and TRBJ2-1): DSGVTQTPKHLITATGQRVTLRCSPRSGDLSVYWYQQSLDQGLQFLIQYYNGEERAKGNILERFSAQQFPDLHSELNLSSLELGDSALYFCASNVHPGGDEQFFGPGTRLTVL.

This clonotype came up many times. CDR3 loop: CASSELSGGSYEQYF. The CDR3, as DNA: TGTGCCAGCAGTGAACTGTCAGGGGGTAGCTACGAGCAGTACTTC. V gene TRBV25-1 combines with J gene TRBJ2-7; 7 positions agree with TRBD1. Germline assignment: CDR1 MGHDK and CDR2 SYGVNS. The CDR3 sequence is 15 residues long. V shed 2 bases and J 3 bases; nucleotides not matched to a gene: 7.

This clonotype occurred many times. The genes are TRBV6-2 or TRBV6-3 and TRBJ2-1; the match to TRBD2 covers 9 bases. V lost 6 bases and J lost 5; bases outside the gene matches: 8. CDR1 and CDR2 (germline): MNHEY, SVGEGT. The CDR3 is 15 residues long. CDR3 DNA: TGTGCCAGCAGCCGTCGTAGCGGGAGTAACAATGAGCAGTTCTTC. Protein sequence: CASSRRSGSNNEQFF.